This TCR beta chain appears in the sequencing data of a study of T cells expressing NK-cell markers. Looking at the study overall: Sequencing covered eight donors, seven HCMV-seropositive and one seronegative.

Looked up from germline, CDR1 is SGHNT and CDR2 is YYREEE (reference sequence). The CDR3 sequence is 11 residues long. TCRdb reprocessed the 5' RACE reads; each CDR3 protein has one entry and no DNA is given. The listing contains about 460,000 distinct CDR3 sequences. As to this clonotype: Its antigen is not identified.

Study-wide results and caveats: Of CD8+ T cells, roughly 1.0-7.5% belonged to dominant NKG2C+ clonotypes in six donors.

This chain connects TRBV5-4 to TRBJ2-7. Sequenced material: blood T cells: a sorted CD56 or NKG2C T cell subset, CD4+ or CD8+ T cells, or bulk PBMC T cells (not recorded which). The source of this sequence is a woman aged 50 to 65 in good health. The CDR3 is CASSDRSEQYF.